A single sample gave rise to the 25 T cell receptor beta chains below, sequenced in a study of T cell repertoires in cytomegalovirus infection. TCRdb re-called the reads through MiXCR, storing one row per CDR3 protein. Of under 850,000 distinct CDR3 sequences listed, 35% were seen once; the top ten hold roughly 2.9%. The specimen sequenced was PBMCs. The receptors were gathered from a human donor in good health (CMV status not recorded). Some clones in this sample may be carry-over from other donors' samples.

The sample holds a few counts of this clonotype. The V call is TRBV4-1, the J call TRBJ1-2; 9 bases fit TRBD1. The CDR3 runs to 18 residues. Germline lookup yields CDR1 MGHRA and CDR2 YSYEKL. The J segment lost 6 bases and the V segment lost 1 base, leaving 15 bases of the junction unmatched. The CDR3 DNA reads as TGCGCCAGCAGCCAAGGTCCCTTCGACAGGGGGGGATCGGATGGCTACACCTTC. Residues: CASSQGPFDRGGSDGYTF.

Here the CDR3 reads CASVIRDSNEQFF. The CDR3 DNA sequence: TGTGCTAGTGTCATAAGGGACAGCAATGAGCAGTTCTTC. The chain combines TRBV12-5 with TRBJ2-1; the match to TRBD1 covers 7 bases. With V trimmed by 7 bases and J by 6 bases, 6 bases remained unmatched. The CDR3 has 13 residues. The germline gives CDR1 LGHNT, CDR2 FRNRAP.

The V call is TRBV12-3 or TRBV12-4, the J call TRBJ1-3; D is uncertain. Trimming shortened V by 5 bases and J by 8 bases, and 13 bases separated the two germline ends. The CDR3 loop spans 13 amino acids. The CDR3 sequence is CASSATRRDTIYF. The DNA for the CDR3 is TGTGCCAGCAGTGCGACGAGGAGGGACACCATATATTTT.

The CDR3 DNA reads TGCAGCGGGGTGTTGGACTGGGCTAGCGAAGGCTACACCTTC. It encodes CSGVLDWASEGYTF. The V gene is TRBV29-1, the J gene TRBJ1-2, with D unclear. Germline CDR1 SQVTM, CDR2 ANQGSEA. CDR3 length: 14 residues. V dropped 7 bases and J dropped 8 bases, with 23 bases sitting between them.

This clonotype was counted between two and nine times. The chain is built from TRBV3-1 and TRBJ2-7; tentative D call: TRBD2 (6 bases). The length of the CDR3 is 16 residues. CDR1 is LGHDT, CDR2 YNNKEL, per germline (reference sequence). V gave up 1 base and J gave up 4 bases, with 17 bases separating them. CDR3 loop: CASSQGFRRAGYEQYF. CDR3 coding DNA: TGTGCCAGCAGCCAAGGATTCCGGAGGGCGGGTTACGAGCAGTACTTC.

The rearrangement uses TRBV5-1 and TRBJ2-7, with 13 bases matching TRBD2. J gave up 2 bases and V 4 bases, and 3 bases lay outside the gene matches. The CDR3 has 15 amino acids. The V gene's germline CDR1 is SGHRS and CDR2 YFSETQ. CDR3 sequence (DNA): TGCGCCAGCAGCGAAGGACTAGCGGGGGCCTACGAGCAGTACTTC. This sequence encodes CASSEGLAGAYEQYF. Using reference TRBV5-1 and TRBJ2-7 for the parts outside the CDR3, the full variable domain is KAGVTQTPRYLIKTRGQQVTLSCSPISGHRSVSWYQQTPGQGLQFLFEYFSETQRNKGNFPGRFSGRQFSNSRSEMNVSTLELGDSALYLCASSEGLAGAYEQYFGPGTRLTVT.

This clonotype has a handful of counts. The chain recombines TRBV20-1 with TRBJ1-5; a weak D match, TRBD1 (5 bases). Per the germline V gene, CDR1 is DFQATT and CDR2 is SNEGSKA (reference sequence). V lost 4 bases and J 0 bases, leaving 13 bases between the germline ends. The CDR3 is 15 residues long. CDR3 residues: CSANGAGNSNQPQHF. In nucleotides, the CDR3 is TGCAGTGCTAATGGGGCAGGTAATAGCAATCAGCCCCAGCATTTT.

This clonotype was seen more than once but under ten times. The V call is TRBV6-5, the J call TRBJ1-5, with 9 positions matching TRBD1. Looked up from germline, CDR1 is MNHEY and CDR2 is SVGAGI. This CDR3 has 14 residues. V lost 6 bases, J lost 6 bases, and 6 bases stayed unmatched. The CDR3 bases are TGTGCCAGCAGACCGGGACAGGGAGGTCAGCCCCAGCATTTT. Its translation: CASRPGQGGQPQHF.

There are many counts of this clonotype. This rearrangement joins TRBV7-2 to TRBJ1-1; no clear D. The CDR3 contains 11 residues. Trimming left V 2 bases short and J 9 bases short, with 7 bases between. Germline values: CDR1 SGHTA, CDR2 FQGNSA. In DNA, the CDR3 is TGTGCCAGCAGCTTATTAGACAAAGCTTTCTTT. Amino acid sequence: CASSLLDKAFF.

The V and J genes are TRBV2 and TRBJ1-1, with a weak D call TRBD1 (5 bases). Germline-derived CDR1 and CDR2 are SNHLY and FYNNEI. This CDR3 has 13 amino acids. Deletions cut 6 bases from V and 1 base from J, with 9 bases between. The chain's CDR3 is CASRRQTNTEAFF. The CDR3 DNA reads as TGTGCCAGCAGGAGACAGACGAACACTGAAGCTTTCTTT.

This clonotype was seen more than once but under ten times. The genes are TRBV28 and TRBJ1-6; 7 bases align to TRBD1. Germline V gene data show CDR1 as MDHEN and CDR2 as SYDVKM. Trimming took 5 bases from V and 6 from J; bases not matched to a gene: 4. The CDR3 covers 14 residues. The chain's CDR3 is CASSQGQFNSPLHF. CDR3 DNA: TGTGCCAGCAGTCAGGGACAGTTTAATTCACCCCTCCACTTT.

This chain links TRBV29-1 with TRBJ2-7; 9 bases agree with TRBD1. The CDR3 is 13 residues long. Trimming at V came to 7 bases and at J to 3 bases, leaving 7 bases not matched to a gene. Per germline, CDR1 SQVTM and CDR2 ANQGSEA. The CDR3 nucleotides are TGCAGCGCGAACACAGGGGGCCGCTACGAGCAGTACTTC. Its translation is CSANTGGRYEQYF.

The rearrangement uses TRBV7-9 and TRBJ2-5; D is uncertain. The CDR3 spans 15 residues. Germline assignment: CDR1 SEHNR and CDR2 FQNEAQ (reference sequence). Trimming stripped 2 bases from V and 3 bases from J, with 13 bases between. The CDR3 protein is CASSLIELGKETQYF. The CDR3 bases are TGTGCCAGCAGCTTAATAGAATTAGGAAAAGAGACCCAGTACTTC.

The chain uses TRBV7-2 and TRBJ2-4, with D maybe TRBD2 (5 bases). Trimming removed 11 bases from V and 0 bases from J, with 11 bases in between. Germline values: CDR1 SGHTA, CDR2 FQGNSA. The CDR3 covers 13 residues. DNA for the CDR3: TGTGCCTGCGCGACTAAAGCCAAAAACATTCAGTACTTC. Its translation: CACATKAKNIQYF.

This clonotype was counted ten times or more. The chain has TRBV7-6 and TRBJ2-1; D might be TRBD1 (6 bases). Trimming removed 1 base from V and 9 bases from J, with 16 bases in between. Looked up from germline, CDR1 is SGHVS and CDR2 is FNYEAQ. The CDR3 spans 15 residues. The CDR3, as DNA: TGTGCCAGCAGCTTAGTAACAGGGTTTATAGGTGAGCAGTTCTTC. Translating gives CASSLVTGFIGEQFF. Filled out from reference TRBV7-6 and TRBJ2-1, the complete variable domain reads GAGVSQSPRYKVTKRGQDVALRCDPISGHVSLYWYRQALGQGPEFLTYFNYEAQQDKSGLPNDRFSAERPEGSISTLTIQRTEQRDSAMYRCASSLVTGFIGEQFFGPGTRLTVL.

This clonotype was seen only a few times. This rearrangement joins TRBV12-5 to TRBJ2-1, with D unclear. The germline V gene encodes CDR1 LGHNT and CDR2 FRNRAP. V was clipped by 2 bases and J by 1 base, with 15 bases between them. This CDR3 has 17 amino acids. Here the CDR3 DNA reads TGTGCTAGTGGTTTGTCCCAAAACTGGTTTTCCTACAATGAGCAGTTCTTC. This codes for CASGLSQNWFSYNEQFF.

V and J are TRBV28 and TRBJ2-7; D remains ambiguous. The CDR3 is 13 amino acids. With 8 bases removed from V and 2 bases from J, the gap between germline ends came to 13 bases. Germline values: CDR1 MDHEN, CDR2 SYDVKM. The CDR3 protein is CASRTPLAYEQYF. Written as DNA, the CDR3 is TGTGCCAGCCGTACTCCCCTCGCCTACGAGCAGTACTTC.

This clonotype was counted ten times or more. This sequence joins TRBV6-1 and TRBJ2-1, with unresolved D. The V end was cut by 8 bases, the J end by 0 bases, with 11 bases between. This CDR3 is built from 14 residues. Germline CDR1 reads MNHNS; CDR2 reads SASEGT. The CDR3 sequence: CASWYPSSYNEQFF. The CDR3 nucleotides read TGTGCCAGCTGGTACCCCAGCTCCTACAATGAGCAGTTCTTC.

This chain uses TRBV12-3 or TRBV12-4 with TRBJ1-3; tentatively, D is TRBD1 (6 bases). This CDR3 contains 14 residues. The ends were cut back, 6 bases at V and 4 bases at J, with 13 bases in the middle. As DNA, the CDR3 is TGTGCCAGCAGCCCAGGGGTAGGAGGAAACACCATATATTTT. Its translation: CASSPGVGGNTIYF.

This clonotype was seen more than once but under ten times. V usage is TRBV19 and J usage is TRBJ1-5; 8 bases align to TRBD1. This CDR3 region has 15 residues. V was clipped by 6 bases and J by 6 bases; unmatched bases: 10. Germline-derived CDR1 and CDR2 are LNHDA and SQIVND (reference sequence). The CDR3 protein is CASRNGQGTVQPQHF. The CDR3 nucleotides read TGTGCCAGTAGAAATGGACAGGGAACCGTTCAGCCCCAGCATTTT.

This chain connects TRBV5-6 to TRBJ2-5; D not certain. The CDR3 loop spans 13 amino acids. The V gene's germline CDR1 is SGHDT and CDR2 YYEEEE. The V and J ends lost 1 base and 1 base respectively, with 5 bases between them. The CDR3 loop reads CASSLYTQETQYF. The CDR3, as DNA: TGTGCCAGCAGCTTGTACACCCAAGAGACCCAGTACTTC.

This clonotype was detected once. This chain uses TRBV24-1 with TRBJ2-7; no clear D gene. With 9 bases removed from V and 3 bases from J, the gap between germline ends came to 14 bases. This CDR3 is 13 amino acids long. CDR1 and CDR2 from the germline V gene are KGHDR and SFDVKD. CDR3: CATSLTGSYEQYF. CDR3 DNA sequence: TGTGCCACCTCCCTGACGGGCAGCTACGAGCAGTACTTC.

V usage is TRBV27 and J usage is TRBJ2-5; D is ambiguous. Trimming pared 4 bases from V and 3 bases from J, leaving 9 bases between. Germline CDR1 reads MNHEY; CDR2 reads SMNVEV (reference sequence). CDR3 size: 13 residues. The CDR3 bases are TGTGCCAGCAGTTCAACCAGAAAAGAGACCCAGTACTTC. Translation gives CASSSTRKETQYF.

This clonotype was detected many times. This chain's CDR3 is CASSLVPSGSYEQYF. CDR3 coding DNA: TGTGCCAGCAGCTTAGTACCTAGCGGGAGCTACGAGCAGTACTTC. The rearrangement links TRBV7-2 to TRBJ2-7; 10 bases fit TRBD2. This CDR3 has 15 residues. In germline, CDR1 is SGHTA, CDR2 FQGNSA. The ends lost 1 base at V and 3 bases at J; junction bases unmatched: 3.

The chain has TRBV28 and TRBJ2-6; either TRBD1 or TRBD2 may supply D (6 bases each). CDR1 is MDHEN and CDR2 is SYDVKM in the germline V gene. The V end lost 6 bases, the J end lost 3 bases, and 12 bases lay between the germline ends. The CDR3 extends over 15 amino acids. The CDR3 here is CASRQGGSGANVLTF. CDR3 nucleotide sequence: TGTGCCAGCAGACAGGGAGGAAGTGGGGCCAACGTCCTGACTTTC.